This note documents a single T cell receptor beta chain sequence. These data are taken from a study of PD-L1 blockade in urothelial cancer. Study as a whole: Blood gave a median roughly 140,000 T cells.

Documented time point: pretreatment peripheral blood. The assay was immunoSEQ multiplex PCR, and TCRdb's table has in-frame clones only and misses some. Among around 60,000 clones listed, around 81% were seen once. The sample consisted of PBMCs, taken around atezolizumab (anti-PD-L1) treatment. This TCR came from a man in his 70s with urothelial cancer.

CDR3 in amino acids: CASSKPDRGRLNIYF. The CDR3 DNA reads TGTGCCAGCAGCAAGCCCGACAGGGGGCGCCTTAACATATATTTT. The V and J genes are TRBV21-1 and TRBJ1-3; the D call of TRBD1 is as the table states it, not checked on the DNA. TRBV21-1 is annotated as a pseudogene. This CDR3 is 15 amino acids long.